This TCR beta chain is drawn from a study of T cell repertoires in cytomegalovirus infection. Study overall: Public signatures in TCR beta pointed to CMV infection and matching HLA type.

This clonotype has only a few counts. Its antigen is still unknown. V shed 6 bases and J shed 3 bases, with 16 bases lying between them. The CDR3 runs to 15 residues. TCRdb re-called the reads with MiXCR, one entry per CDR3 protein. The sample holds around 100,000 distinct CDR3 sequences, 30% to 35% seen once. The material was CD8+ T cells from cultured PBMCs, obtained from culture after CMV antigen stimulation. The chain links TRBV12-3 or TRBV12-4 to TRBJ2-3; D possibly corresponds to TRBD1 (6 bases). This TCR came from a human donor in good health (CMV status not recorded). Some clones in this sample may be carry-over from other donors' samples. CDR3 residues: CASRNTGYETDTQYF. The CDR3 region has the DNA TGTGCCAGCAGGAATACAGGGTATGAGACAGATACGCAGTATTTT.